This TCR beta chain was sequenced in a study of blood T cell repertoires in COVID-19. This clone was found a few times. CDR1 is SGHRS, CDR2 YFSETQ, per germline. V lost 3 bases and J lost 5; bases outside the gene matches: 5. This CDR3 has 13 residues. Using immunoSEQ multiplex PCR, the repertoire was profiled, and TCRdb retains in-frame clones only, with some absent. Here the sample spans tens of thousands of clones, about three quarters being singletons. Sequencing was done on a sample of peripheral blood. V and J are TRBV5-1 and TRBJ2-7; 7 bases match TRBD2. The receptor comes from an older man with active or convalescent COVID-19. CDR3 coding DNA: TGCGCCAGCAGCTCGGGGGAGGGTAACGAGCAGTACTTC. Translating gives CASSSGEGNEQYF.